This note documents a single T cell receptor (beta chain) sequence. Its antigen is unknown. Synthesis of TCR beta cDNA relied on 5'RACE template switching carrying UMIs. TCRdb reprocessed the 5' RACE reads and stores each CDR3 protein as one record, lacking DNA. The sample has over 100,000 distinct CDR3 sequences. Per the germline V gene, CDR1 is SGDLS and CDR2 is YYNGEE. CDR3 length: 15 amino acids. The data are from a study of T cells expressing NK-cell markers. Study-level background: Seven of the eight sequenced donors were classified as HCMV-seropositive, and one was classified as seronegative.

Study-wide results and caveats: Whether expanded NKG2C+ T cell clones were HCMV-specific remained unclear. These clonotypes, the leaders elsewhere, also led the CD3+CD56-NKG2C+ fraction in four donors.

The rearrangement joins TRBV9 to TRBJ2-3. This clonotype was obtained from a woman aged 18 to 75 in good health. Sequenced material: blood T cells: a sorted CD56 or NKG2C T cell subset, CD4+ or CD8+ T cells, or bulk PBMC T cells (not recorded which). The CDR3: CASSVAGGDWDTQYF.